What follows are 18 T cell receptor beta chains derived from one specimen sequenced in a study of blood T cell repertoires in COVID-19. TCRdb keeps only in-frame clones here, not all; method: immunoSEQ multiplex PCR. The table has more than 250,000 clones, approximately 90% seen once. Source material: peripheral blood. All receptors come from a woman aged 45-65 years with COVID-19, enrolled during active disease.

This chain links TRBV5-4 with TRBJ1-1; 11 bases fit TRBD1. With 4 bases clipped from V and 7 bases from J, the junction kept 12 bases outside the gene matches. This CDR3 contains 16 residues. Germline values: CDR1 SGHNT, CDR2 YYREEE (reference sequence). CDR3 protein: CASSRRDRGDLNEAFF. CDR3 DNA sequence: TGTGCCAGCAGCCGTAGGGACAGGGGGGACCTCAATGAAGCTTTCTTT.

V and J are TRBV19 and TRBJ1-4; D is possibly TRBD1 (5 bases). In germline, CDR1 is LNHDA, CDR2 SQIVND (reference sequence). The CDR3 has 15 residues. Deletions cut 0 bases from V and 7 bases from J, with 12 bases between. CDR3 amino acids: CASSIDAGHGEKLFF. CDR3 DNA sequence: TGTGCCAGTAGTATAGACGCAGGGCACGGTGAAAAACTGTTTTTT.

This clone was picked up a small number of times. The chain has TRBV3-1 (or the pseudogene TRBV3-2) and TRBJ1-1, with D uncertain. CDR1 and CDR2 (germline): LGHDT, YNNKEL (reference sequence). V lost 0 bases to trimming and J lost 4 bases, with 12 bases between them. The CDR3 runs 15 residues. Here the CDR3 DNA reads TGTGCCAGCAGCCAAGATCCGGAGTCTACCACTGAAGCTTTCTTT. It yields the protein CASSQDPESTTEAFF.

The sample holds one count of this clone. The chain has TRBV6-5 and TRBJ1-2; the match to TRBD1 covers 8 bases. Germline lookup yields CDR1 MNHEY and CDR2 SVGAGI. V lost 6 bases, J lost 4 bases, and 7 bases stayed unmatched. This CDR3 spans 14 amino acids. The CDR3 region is CASSDRGGSYGYTF. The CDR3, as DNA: TGTGCCAGCAGCGACAGGGGAGGTAGCTATGGCTACACCTTC.

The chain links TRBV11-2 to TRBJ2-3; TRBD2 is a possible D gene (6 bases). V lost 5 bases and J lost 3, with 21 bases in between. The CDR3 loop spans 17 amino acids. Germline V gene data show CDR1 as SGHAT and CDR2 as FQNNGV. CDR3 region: CASSLAEGGFVTDTQYF. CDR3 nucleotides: TGTGCCAGCAGCCTGGCGGAGGGAGGCTTTGTTACAGATACGCAGTATTTT. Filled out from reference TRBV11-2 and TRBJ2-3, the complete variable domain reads EAGVAQSPRYKIIEKRQSVAFWCNPISGHATLYWYQQILGQGPKLLIQFQNNGVVDDSQLPKDRFSAERLKGVDSTLKIQPAKLEDSAVYLCASSLAEGGFVTDTQYFGPGTRLTVL.

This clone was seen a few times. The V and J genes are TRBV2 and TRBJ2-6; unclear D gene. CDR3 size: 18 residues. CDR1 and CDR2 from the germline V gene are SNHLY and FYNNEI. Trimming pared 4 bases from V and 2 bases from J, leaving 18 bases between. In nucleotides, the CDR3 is TGTGCCAGCAGTGGCGTAACGTTACGGGTCGCTGGGGCCAACGTCCTGACTTTC. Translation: CASSGVTLRVAGANVLTF.

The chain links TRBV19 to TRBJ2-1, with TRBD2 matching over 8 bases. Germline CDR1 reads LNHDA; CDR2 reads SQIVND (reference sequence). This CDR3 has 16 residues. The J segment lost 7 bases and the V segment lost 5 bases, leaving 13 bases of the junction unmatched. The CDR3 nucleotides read TGTGCCAGTAGTCCCGCAGGGGCGGGGGGCCTTAATGAGCAGTTCTTC. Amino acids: CASSPAGAGGLNEQFF.

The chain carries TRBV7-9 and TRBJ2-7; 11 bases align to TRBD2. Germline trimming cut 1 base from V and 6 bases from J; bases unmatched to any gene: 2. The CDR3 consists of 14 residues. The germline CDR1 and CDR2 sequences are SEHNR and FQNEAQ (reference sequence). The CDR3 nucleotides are TGTGCCAGCAGCTTAGGACTAGCGGGAAGCGAGCAGTACTTC. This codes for CASSLGLAGSEQYF.

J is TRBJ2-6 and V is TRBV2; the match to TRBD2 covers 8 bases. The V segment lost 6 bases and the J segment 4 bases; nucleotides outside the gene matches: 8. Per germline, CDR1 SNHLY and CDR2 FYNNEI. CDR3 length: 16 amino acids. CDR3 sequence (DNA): TGTGCCAGCAGAGAGGGACTAGGGTCCGGGGCCAACGTCCTGACTTTC. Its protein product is CASREGLGSGANVLTF.

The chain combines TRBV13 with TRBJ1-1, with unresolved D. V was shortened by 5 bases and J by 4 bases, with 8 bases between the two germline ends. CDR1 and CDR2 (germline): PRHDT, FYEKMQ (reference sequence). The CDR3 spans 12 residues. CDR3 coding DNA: TGTGCCAGCAGCCCAGCGAGCACTGAAGCTTTCTTT. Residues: CASSPASTEAFF.

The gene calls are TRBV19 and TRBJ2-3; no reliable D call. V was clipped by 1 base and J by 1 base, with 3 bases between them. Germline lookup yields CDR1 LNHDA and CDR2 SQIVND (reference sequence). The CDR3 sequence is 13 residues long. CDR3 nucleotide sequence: TGTGCCAGTAGTATAGCTCGCACAGATACGCAGTATTTT. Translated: CASSIARTDTQYF.

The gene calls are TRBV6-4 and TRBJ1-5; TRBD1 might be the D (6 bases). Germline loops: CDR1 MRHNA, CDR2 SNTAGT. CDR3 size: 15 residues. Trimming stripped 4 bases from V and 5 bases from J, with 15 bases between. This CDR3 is CASSGDRSWDQPQHF. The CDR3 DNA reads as TGTGCCAGCAGTGGAGACAGGTCCTGGGATCAGCCCCAGCATTTT.

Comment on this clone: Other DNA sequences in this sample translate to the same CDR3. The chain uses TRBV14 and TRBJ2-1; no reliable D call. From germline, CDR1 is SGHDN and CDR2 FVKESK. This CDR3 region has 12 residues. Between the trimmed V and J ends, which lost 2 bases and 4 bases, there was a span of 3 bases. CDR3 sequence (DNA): TGTGCCAGCAGCCAACTGTACAATGAGCAGTTCTTC. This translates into CASSQLYNEQFF.

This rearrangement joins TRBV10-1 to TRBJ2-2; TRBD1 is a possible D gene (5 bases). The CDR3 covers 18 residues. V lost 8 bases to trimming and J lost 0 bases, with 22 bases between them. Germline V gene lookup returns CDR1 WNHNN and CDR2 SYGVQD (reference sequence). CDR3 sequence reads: CASAIKGGALTNTGELFF. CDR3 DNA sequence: TGCGCCAGCGCGATCAAGGGTGGGGCCCTAACGAACACCGGGGAGCTGTTTTTT.

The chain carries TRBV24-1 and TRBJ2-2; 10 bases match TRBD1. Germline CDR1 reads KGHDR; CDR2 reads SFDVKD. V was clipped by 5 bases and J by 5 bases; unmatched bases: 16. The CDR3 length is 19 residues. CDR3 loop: CATSGPGTGVIVWTGELFF. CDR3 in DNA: TGTGCCACCAGTGGTCCCGGGACAGGGGTTATTGTTTGGACCGGGGAGCTGTTTTTT.

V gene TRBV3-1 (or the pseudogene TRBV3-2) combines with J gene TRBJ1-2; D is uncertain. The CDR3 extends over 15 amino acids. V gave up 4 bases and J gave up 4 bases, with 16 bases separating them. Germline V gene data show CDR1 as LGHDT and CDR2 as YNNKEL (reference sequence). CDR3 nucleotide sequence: TGTGCCAGCAGCCTCCCCGGTGGACTTGGCTATGGCTACACCTTC. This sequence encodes CASSLPGGLGYGYTF.

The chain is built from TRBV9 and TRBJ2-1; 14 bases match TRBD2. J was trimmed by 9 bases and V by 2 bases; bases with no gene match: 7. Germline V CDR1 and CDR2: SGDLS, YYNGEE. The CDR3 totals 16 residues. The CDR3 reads CASSVQTSGRAGEQFF. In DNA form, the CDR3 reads TGTGCCAGCAGCGTGCAGACTAGCGGGAGGGCCGGTGAGCAGTTCTTC.

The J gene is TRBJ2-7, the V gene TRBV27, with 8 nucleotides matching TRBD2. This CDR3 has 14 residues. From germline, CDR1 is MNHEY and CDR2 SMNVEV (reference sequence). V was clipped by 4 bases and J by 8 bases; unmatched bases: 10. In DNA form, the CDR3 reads TGTGCCAGCAGTTCCGAAAGACTAGCGAAGAAGCAGTACTTC. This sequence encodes CASSSERLAKKQYF.